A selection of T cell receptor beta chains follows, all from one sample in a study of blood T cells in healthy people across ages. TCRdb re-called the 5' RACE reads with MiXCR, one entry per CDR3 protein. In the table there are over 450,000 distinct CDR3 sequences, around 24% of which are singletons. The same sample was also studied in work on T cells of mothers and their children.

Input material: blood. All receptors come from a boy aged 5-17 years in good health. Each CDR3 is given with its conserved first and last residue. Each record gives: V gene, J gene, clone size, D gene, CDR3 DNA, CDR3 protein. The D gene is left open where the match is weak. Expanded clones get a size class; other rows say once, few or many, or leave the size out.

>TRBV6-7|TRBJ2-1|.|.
TGTGCCAGCAGCATGGGGGGGCCACTCCTGGGTGAGCAGTTCTTC
CASSMGGPLLGEQFF
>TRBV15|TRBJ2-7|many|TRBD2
TGTGCCACCAGCAGAGATGGGACTACCCCGGAGCAGTACTTC
CATSRDGTTPEQYF
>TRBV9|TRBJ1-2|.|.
TGTGCCAGCAGCGGTATCTATGGCTACACCTTC
CASSGIYGYTF
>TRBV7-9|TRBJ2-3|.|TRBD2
TGTGCCAGCAGCCGGGGGGGCAGTAGCACAGATACGCAGTATTTT
CASSRGGSSTDTQYF
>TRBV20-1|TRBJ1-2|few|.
TGCAGTGCTGGGCCGCAGGGGACCTTAGTCTATGGCTACACCTTC
CSAGPQGTLVYGYTF
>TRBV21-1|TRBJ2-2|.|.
TGTGCCAGCAGCCTAAAACCGGGACAGGGGAACACCGGGGAGCTGTTTTTT
CASSLKPGQGNTGELFF
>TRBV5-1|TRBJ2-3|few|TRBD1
TGCGCCAGCAGCTTGGGGACAGGGGGAGGCACAGATACGCAGTATTTT
CASSLGTGGGTDTQYF
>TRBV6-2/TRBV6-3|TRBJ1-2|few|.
TGTGCCAGCACCACCAGGGACTCTATCTCCTATGGCTACACCTTC
CASTTRDSISYGYTF
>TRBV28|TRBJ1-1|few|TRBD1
TGTGCCAGCAGTTTACCTTTTGGGACAGGGGCTAAAGCTTTCTTT
CASSLPFGTGAKAFF
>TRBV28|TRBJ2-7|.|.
TGTGCCAGCAGTCCAGTTGAGGCGGGCGAGCAGTACTTC
CASSPVEAGEQYF
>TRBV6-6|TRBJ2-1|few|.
TGTGCCAGCAGTTACTCGCTAGTGTCCTACAATGAGCAGTTCTTC
CASSYSLVSYNEQFF
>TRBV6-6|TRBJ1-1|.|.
TGTGCCAGCAAGGAGGGGCCCCTGAAGACTGAAGCTTTCTTT
CASKEGPLKTEAFF
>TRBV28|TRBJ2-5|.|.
TGTGCCAGCAGTTTCAATAACCAACAAGAGACCCAGTACTTC
CASSFNNQQETQYF
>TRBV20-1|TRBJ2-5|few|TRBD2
TGCAGGAACCCGGGACTAGCGGGAGAAGAGACCCAGTACTTC
CRNPGLAGEETQYF
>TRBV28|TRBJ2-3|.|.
TGTGCCAGCAGACTCAGACTAGTTTCTATCACGGATACGCAGTATTTT
CASRLRLVSITDTQYF
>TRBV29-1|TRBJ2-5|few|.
TGCAGCGTTGAAGACCGAGTTTACAGGGCGGCTGAGACCCAGTACTTC
CSVEDRVYRAAETQYF